The rows below give T cell receptor beta chains drawn from one sample of a study of tumor and adjacent non-tumor tissue in lung cancer. TCRdb fed the multiplex PCR reads into MiXCR, producing one record per CDR3 protein. Of about 200,000 distinct CDR3 sequences listed, approximately 74% are singletons. Sequencing was done on a sample of lung tumor tissue. Source of these receptors: a man in his fifties or sixties with non-small cell lung cancer. Both conserved end residues are part of each CDR3. D genes are given only for firm matches. Clone size, where shown, is once, few, many, or a class for clones that have expanded.

TRBD1	TRBJ1-1	TRBV28	NA	TGTGCCAGCAGACCCTTAAAAGCAGGGGGCTCGACTGAGGCTTTCTTT	CASRPLKAGGSTEAFF
TRBD2	TRBJ2-3	TRBV6-9	NA	TGTGCCAGCAGCCGTATCTTCACAGCGGGAGGCTGCACAGATACGCAGTATTTT	CASSRIFTAGGCTDTQYF
TRBD1	TRBJ1-4	TRBV5-1	few	TGCGCCAGCAGCTTGAGGACAGGGGGCAGTGAAAAACTGTTTTTT	CASSLRTGGSEKLFF
NA	TRBJ1-2	TRBV6-5	NA	TGTGCCAGCAGTTACGTAAAACTTAACCATGGCTACACCTTC	CASSYVKLNHGYTF
NA	TRBJ2-1	TRBV11-2	NA	TGTGCCAGCACCCTTGGCATGGGAGAGTACAATGGGCAGTTCTTC	CASTLGMGEYNGQFF
TRBD2	TRBJ2-1	TRBV7-9	NA	TGTGCCGGCAGCTGGCTAGCGGGAGGGAAAAATGAGCAGTTCTTC	CAGSWLAGGKNEQFF
NA	TRBJ1-4	TRBV5-6	few	TGTGCCAGCAGCTCCAAGACAGAACTGTTTTTT	CASSSKTELFF
NA	TRBJ2-3	TRBV20-1	NA	TGCAGTGCTAGCCCGACCGGGACTTTTAGCACAGATACGCAGTATTTT	CSASPTGTFSTDTQYF
NA	TRBJ2-6	TRBV12-3/TRBV12-4	NA	TGTGCCAGCAGAGGACCTTATCTTGAAGCCAACGTCCTGACTTTC	CASRGPYLEANVLTF
TRBD1	TRBJ2-3	TRBV5-6	NA	TGTTCCAGCAGCTTGTACAGGGGGGCAGATACGCAGTATTTT	CSSSLYRGADTQYF
NA	TRBJ2-1	TRBV5-1	NA	TGCGCCAGCAGCTTGGGGCTAGGGGACTTCAGCTCCTACTATGGGCAGTTCTTC	CASSLGLGDFSSYYGQFF
TRBD2	TRBJ2-7	TRBV20-1	NA	TGCAGTCCTAGCGGGACTGAGAACACCTACGAGAAGTACTTC	CSPSGTENTYEKYF
TRBD1	TRBJ1-3	TRBV6-1	few	TGTGCCAGCAGTCCAGGGGGCTCGTATGGAAACACCATATATTTT	CASSPGGSYGNTIYF
TRBD2	TRBJ2-3	TRBV11-3	NA	TGTGCCAGCAACTTGAGACTAGCGGGCACAGATACGCAGTATTTT	CASNLRLAGTDTQYF
NA	TRBJ2-3	TRBV28	NA	TGTGTCAGCAGATTAGGGGGACTCTTTACAGATACGCAGTATTTT	CVSRLGGLFTDTQYF
NA	TRBJ2-2	TRBV20-1	NA	TGCAGTGCTAGAGTTGGAGGCGCAAACACCAGGGAGCTGTTCTTT	CSARVGGANTRELFF
NA	TRBJ2-1	TRBV10-2	NA	TGCGCCAGCGGGGGGGCCGGCTACAATGAGCAGTTCTTC	CASGGAGYNEQFF
NA	TRBJ2-1	TRBV20-1	NA	TGCAGTGTTCAGCCAGCGGGCGCCAGTCGATACAATGAGCAGTTCTTC	CSVQPAGASRYNEQFF